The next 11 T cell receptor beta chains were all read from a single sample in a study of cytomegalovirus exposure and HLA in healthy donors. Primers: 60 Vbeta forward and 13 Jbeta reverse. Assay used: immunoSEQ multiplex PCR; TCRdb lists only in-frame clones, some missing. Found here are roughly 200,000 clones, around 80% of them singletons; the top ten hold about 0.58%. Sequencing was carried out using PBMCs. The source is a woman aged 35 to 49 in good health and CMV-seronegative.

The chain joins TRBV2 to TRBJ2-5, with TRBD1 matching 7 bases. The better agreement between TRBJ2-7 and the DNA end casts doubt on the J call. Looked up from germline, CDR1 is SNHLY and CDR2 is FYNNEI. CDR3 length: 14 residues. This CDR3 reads CASSDQGDRYEQYF. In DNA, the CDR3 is TGTGCCAGCAGTGATCAGGGGGATCGGTACGAGCAGTACTTC.

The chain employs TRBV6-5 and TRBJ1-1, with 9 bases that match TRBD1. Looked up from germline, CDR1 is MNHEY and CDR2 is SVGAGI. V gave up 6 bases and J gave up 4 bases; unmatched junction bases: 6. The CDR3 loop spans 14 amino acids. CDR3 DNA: TGTGCCAGCAGAATACAGGGGGCCAGCACTGAAGCTTTCTTT. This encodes CASRIQGASTEAFF.

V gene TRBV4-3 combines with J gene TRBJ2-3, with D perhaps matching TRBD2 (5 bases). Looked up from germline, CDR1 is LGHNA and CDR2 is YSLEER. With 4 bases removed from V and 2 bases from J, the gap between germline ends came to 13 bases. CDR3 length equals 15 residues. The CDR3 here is CASSPQATTTDTQYF. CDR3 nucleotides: TGCGCCAGCAGCCCCCAGGCGACTACCACAGATACGCAGTATTTT.

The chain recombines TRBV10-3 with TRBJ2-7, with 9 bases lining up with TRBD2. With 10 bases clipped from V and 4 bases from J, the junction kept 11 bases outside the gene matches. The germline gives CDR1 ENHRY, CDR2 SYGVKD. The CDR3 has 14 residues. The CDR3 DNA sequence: TGTGCCACGGCGGGGGGGAACGGGGCTTACGAGCAGTACTTC. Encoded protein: CATAGGNGAYEQYF.

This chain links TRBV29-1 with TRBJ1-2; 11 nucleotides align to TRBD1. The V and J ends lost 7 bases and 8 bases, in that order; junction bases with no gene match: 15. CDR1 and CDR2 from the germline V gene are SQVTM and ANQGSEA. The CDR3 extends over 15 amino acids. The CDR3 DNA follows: TGCAGCGCCCGCACCCCGGGACAGGGGGTGGAGGGCTACACCTTC. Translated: CSARTPGQGVEGYTF. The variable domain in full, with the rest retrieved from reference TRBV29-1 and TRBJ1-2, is SAVISQKPSRDICQRGTSLTIQCQVDSQVTMMFWYRQQPGQSLTLIATANQGSEATYESGFVIDKFPISRPNLTFSTLTVSNMSPEDSSIYLCSARTPGQGVEGYTFGSGTRLTVV.

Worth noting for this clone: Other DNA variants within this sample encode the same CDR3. This CDR3 is CASSLAGSSTDTQYF. CDR3 bases: TGCGCCAGCAGCTTAGCGGGGTCGAGCACAGATACGCAGTATTTT. J is TRBJ2-3 and V is TRBV5-1; 7 positions agree with TRBD2. Germline values: CDR1 SGHRS, CDR2 YFSETQ. This CDR3 region has 15 residues. V lost 2 bases to trimming and J lost 0 bases; unmatched junction nucleotides: 3.

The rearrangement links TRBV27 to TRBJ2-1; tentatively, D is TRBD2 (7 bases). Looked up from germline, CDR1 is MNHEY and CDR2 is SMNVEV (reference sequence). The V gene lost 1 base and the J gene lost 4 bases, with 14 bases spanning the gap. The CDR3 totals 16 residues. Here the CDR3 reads CASSLFMGGAYNEQFF. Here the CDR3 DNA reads TGTGCCAGCAGTTTATTCATGGGGGGGGCATACAATGAGCAGTTCTTC.

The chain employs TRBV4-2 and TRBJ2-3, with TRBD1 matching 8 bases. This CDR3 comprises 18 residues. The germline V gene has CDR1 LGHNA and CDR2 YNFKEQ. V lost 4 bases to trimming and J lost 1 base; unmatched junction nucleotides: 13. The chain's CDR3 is CASSPNIATGVGTDTQYF. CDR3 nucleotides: TGTGCCAGCAGCCCGAACATCGCGACAGGGGTGGGCACAGATACGCAGTATTTT.

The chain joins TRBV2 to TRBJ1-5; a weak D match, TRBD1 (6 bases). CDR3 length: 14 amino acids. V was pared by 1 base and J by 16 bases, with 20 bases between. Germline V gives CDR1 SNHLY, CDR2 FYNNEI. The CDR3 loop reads CASSEGFRGTTSHF. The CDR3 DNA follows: TGTGCCAGCAGTGAAGGGTTTAGGGGGACAACCTCACATTTT.

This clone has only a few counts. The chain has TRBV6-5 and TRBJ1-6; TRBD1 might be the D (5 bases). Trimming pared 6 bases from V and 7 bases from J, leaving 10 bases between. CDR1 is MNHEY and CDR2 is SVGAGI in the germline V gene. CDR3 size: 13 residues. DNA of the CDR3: TGTGCCAGCAGGCCAGGGTTCAATTCACCCCTCCACTTT. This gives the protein CASRPGFNSPLHF.

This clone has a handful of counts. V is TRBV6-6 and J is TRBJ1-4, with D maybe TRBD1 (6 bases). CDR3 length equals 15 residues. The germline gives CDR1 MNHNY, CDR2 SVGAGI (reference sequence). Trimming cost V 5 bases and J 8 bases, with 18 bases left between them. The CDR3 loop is CASSDLTGRGEKLFF. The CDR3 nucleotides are TGTGCCAGCAGTGACCTTACAGGGCGGGGGGAAAAACTGTTTTTT.